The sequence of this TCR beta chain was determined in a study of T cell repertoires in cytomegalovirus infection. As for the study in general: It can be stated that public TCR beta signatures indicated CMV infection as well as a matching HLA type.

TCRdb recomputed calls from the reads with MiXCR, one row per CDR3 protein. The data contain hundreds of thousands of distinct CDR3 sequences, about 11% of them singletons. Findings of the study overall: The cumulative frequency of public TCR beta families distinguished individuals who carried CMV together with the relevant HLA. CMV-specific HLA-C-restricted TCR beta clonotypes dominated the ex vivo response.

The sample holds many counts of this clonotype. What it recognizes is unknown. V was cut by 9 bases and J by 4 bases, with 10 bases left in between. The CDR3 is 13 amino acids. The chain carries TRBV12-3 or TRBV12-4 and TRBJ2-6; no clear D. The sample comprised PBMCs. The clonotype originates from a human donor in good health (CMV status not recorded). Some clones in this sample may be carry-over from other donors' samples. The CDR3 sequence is CASCPLGANVLTF. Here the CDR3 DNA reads TGTGCCAGTTGCCCCCTCGGGGCCAACGTCCTGACTTTC.